The TCR beta chain described here comes from a study of a mutant IDH1 vaccine in newly diagnosed glioma (dated by TCRdb to the early 2020s). Context from the whole study: In the chemotherapy-containing groups, vaccination started alongside temozolomide cycles, whereas in patients who had radiotherapy alone it started 4-6 weeks after radiotherapy. Of the roughly 32 treated patients, approximately 60% were male and about 40% were female, and a mean age of roughly 40 years was recorded. Longitudinal TCRB deep sequencing was done for 25 to 30 treated patients, wherever samples were available for exploratory analyses. Peripheral blood samples were drawn at six visits, namely V03 (baseline), V05, V07, V10, V12 and V13. Prior to enrollment, standard therapy consisting of radiotherapy alone, temozolomide alone, or radiochemotherapy with temozolomide had been administered to patients, with the combination being received by most patients. Visit V12 was the week-35 safety follow-up and visit V13 was the week-47 end of study.

With respect to this clone: Its cognate antigen has yet to be identified. Per-base qualities were not stored, and no clone one base away is much larger.

The CDR3 starts with the cysteine, ends with the phenylalanine, and has 14 residues. Only the CDR3 DNA is retained, 42 bases long and in frame from the first base. As encoded in the germline V gene, CDR1 is SGHRS while CDR2 is YFSETQ. Relative to germline, V is 4 bases shorter and J is 2 bases shorter, with 10 bases between their ends. The library was prepared using the immunoSEQ multiplex PCR assay. Following the manufacturer's protocol, the hsTCRB Kit was used to amplify rearranged TCR beta chain sequences. Sequencing of TCRB libraries was carried out on an Illumina MiSeq. On the study's bioinformatics: The proprietary platform of the kit vendor was used for demultiplexing, trimming and gene mapping. This is the immuneACCESS table as TCRdb keeps it, with only in-frame sequences that have V and J called. A part of the clones is gone; compared with another copy, unresolved V genes explain less than half, and the rest is unexplained. V, J and clone size were drawn from that table, and D and trimming were deduced from the DNA. For this sample the table gives tens of thousands of clones, of which roughly four fifths were detected only once. Roughly 5% of the sample is held by the ten biggest clonotypes.

The investigation overall reported the following: No apparent relationship was observed between pseudoprogression and alterations in the top peripheral T cell clonotypes detected by TCRB sequencing. PBMC samples for TCRB deep sequencing were selected based on availability. Vaccine-induced immune responses across multiple MHC alleles were detected in 90% to 95% of patients. According to the authors, sample limitations meant that analyses of patient blood samples could not be reproduced.

The time point label, read with the paper, signifies: week 35, safety follow-up. Every vaccine dose consisted of 300 ug of a 20-mer mutant IDH1 peptide in Montanide, administered subcutaneously together with topical imiquimod. Across visits V03 through V10, patients got a total of eight vaccinations, given in weeks 1, 3, 5, 7, 11, 15, 19 and 23. Donors had newly diagnosed WHO grade 3 or 4 IDH1-mutant astrocytomas with loss of nuclear ATRX. The samples were drawn from NOA16, a multicentre, single-arm, open-label phase I trial in Germany that tested a mutant IDH1 peptide vaccine in humans for the first time. Genomic DNA for TCRB sequencing was extracted from EDTA blood using the DNeasy Blood and Tissue Kit.

The TCR sequence derives from a man between 45 and 60 years old with glioma. The rearranged segments are TRBV5-1 and TRBJ2-1; the D region is possibly TRBD1 or TRBD2, each matching across 5 bases. The sequenced sample was PBMCs, obtained from a glioma patient whose treatment included an IDH1 peptide vaccine. The nucleotides are TGCGCCAGCAGCGGGGGTTCTACCTACAATGAGCAGTTCTTC. It is translated as CASSGGSTYNEQFF. Full variable domain (CDR3 extended with the reference TRBV5-1 and TRBJ2-1 proteins): KAGVTQTPRYLIKTRGQQVTLSCSPISGHRSVSWYQQTPGQGLQFLFEYFSETQRNKGNFPGRFSGRQFSNSRSEMNVSTLELGDSALYLCASSGGSTYNEQFFGPGTRLTVL.